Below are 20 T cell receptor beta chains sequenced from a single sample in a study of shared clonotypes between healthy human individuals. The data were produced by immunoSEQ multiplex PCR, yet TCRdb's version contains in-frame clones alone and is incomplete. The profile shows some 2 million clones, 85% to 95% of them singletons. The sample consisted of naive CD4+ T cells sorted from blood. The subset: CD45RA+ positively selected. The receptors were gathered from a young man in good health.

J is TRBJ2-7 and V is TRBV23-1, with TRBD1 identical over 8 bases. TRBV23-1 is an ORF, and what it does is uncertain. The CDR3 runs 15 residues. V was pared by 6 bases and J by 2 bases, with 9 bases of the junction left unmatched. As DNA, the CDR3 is TGCGCCAGCAGCTTCGGACAGGGATGGACCTACGAGCAGTACTTC. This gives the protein CASSFGQGWTYEQYF.

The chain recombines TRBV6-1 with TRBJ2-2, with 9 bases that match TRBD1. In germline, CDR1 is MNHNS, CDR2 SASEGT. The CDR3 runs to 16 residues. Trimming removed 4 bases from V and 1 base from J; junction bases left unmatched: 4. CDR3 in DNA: TGTGCCAGCAGTGCCGGGACAGGGCAGAACACCGGGGAGCTGTTTTTT. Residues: CASSAGTGQNTGELFF.

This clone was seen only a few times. CDR3 DNA sequence: TGTGCCAGCAGTTTACCTAACGGACAGGTGATCGGCTACACCTTC. Protein sequence: CASSLPNGQVIGYTF. The chain combines TRBV28 with TRBJ1-2; TRBD1 agrees at 7 bases. The length of the CDR3 is 15 residues. Looked up from germline, CDR1 is MDHEN and CDR2 is SYDVKM. V gave up 2 bases and J gave up 8 bases; unmatched junction bases: 11.

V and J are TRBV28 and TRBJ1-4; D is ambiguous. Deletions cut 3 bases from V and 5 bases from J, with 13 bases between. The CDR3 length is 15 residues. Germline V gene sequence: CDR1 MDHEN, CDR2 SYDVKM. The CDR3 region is CASSFGGPGNEKLFF. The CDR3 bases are TGTGCCAGCAGTTTCGGAGGACCTGGAAATGAAAAACTGTTTTTT.

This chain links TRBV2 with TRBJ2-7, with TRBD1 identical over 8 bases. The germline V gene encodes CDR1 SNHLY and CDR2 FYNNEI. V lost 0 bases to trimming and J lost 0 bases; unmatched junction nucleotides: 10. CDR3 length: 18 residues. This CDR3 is CASSEALRGQGRSYEQYF. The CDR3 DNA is TGTGCCAGCAGTGAAGCGCTTCGAGGACAGGGACGCTCCTACGAGCAGTACTTC.

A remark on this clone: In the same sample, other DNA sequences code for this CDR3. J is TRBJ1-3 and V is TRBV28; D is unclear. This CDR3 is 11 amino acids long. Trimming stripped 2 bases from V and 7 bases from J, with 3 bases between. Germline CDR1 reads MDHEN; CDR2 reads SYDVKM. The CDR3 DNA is TGTGCCAGCAGTTTAGGTAACACCATATATTTT. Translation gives CASSLGNTIYF.

Here the CDR3 DNA reads TGCGCCAGCAGCTTAGAACTACAGGGACGTAATTCACCCCTCCACTTT. Its translation: CASSLELQGRNSPLHF. The genes are TRBV5-1 and TRBJ1-6; TRBD1 might be the D (6 bases). The V gene's germline CDR1 is SGHRS and CDR2 YFSETQ. The CDR3 sequence is 16 residues long. The V end was cut by 2 bases, the J end by 6 bases, with 15 bases between.

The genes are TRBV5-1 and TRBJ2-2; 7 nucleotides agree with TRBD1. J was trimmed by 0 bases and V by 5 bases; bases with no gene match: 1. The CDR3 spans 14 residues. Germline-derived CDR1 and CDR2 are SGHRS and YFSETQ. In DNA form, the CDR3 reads TGCGCCAGCAGGGGGACAGCGAACACCGGGGAGCTGTTTTTT. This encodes CASRGTANTGELFF.

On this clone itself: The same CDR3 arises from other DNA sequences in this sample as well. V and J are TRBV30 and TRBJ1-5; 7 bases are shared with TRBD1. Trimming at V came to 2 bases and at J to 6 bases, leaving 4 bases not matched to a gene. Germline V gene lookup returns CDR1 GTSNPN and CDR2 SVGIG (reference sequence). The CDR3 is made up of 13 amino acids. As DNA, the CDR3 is TGTGCCTGGAGTCAACAGGGGAGTCAGCCCCAGCATTTT. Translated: CAWSQQGSQPQHF.

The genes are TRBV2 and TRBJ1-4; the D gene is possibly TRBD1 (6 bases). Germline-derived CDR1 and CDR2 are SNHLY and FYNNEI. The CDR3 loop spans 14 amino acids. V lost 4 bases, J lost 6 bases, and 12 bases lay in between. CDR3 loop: CASSAGAGYEKLFF. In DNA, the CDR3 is TGTGCCAGCAGTGCAGGGGCAGGGTATGAAAAACTGTTTTTT.

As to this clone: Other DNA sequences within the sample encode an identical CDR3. Here the CDR3 DNA reads TGTGCCAGCTCACCGGCAGGGTTCCAGCCCCAGCATTTT. Its protein is CASSPAGFQPQHF. The V gene is TRBV18, the J gene TRBJ1-5; D perhaps matches TRBD1 (5 bases). In germline, CDR1 is KGHSH, CDR2 LQKENI. CDR3 length: 13 residues. The V end lost 3 bases, the J end lost 7 bases, and 10 bases lay between the germline ends.

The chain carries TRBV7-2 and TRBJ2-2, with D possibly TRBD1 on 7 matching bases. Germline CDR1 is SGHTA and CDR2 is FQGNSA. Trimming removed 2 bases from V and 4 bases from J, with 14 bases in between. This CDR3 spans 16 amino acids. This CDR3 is CASSLRGRGVTGELFF. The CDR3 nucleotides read TGTGCCAGCAGCTTAAGGGGGCGCGGGGTCACCGGGGAGCTGTTTTTT.

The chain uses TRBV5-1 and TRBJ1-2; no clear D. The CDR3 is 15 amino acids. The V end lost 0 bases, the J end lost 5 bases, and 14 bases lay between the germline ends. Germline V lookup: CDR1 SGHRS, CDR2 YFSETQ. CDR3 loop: CASSLEGSFIYGYTF. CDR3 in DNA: TGCGCCAGCAGCTTGGAGGGCAGCTTTATTTATGGCTACACCTTC.

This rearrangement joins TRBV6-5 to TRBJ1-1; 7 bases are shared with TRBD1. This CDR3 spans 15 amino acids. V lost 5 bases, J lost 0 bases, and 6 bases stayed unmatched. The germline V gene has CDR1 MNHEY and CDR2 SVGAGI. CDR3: CASSRGGTVNTEAFF. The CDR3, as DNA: TGTGCCAGCAGTCGAGGGGGGACAGTGAACACTGAAGCTTTCTTT.

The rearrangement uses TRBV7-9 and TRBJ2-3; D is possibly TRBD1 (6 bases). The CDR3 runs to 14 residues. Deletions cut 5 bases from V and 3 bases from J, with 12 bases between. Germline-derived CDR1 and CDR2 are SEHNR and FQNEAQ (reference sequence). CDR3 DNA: TGTGCCAGCAGCCAGGGGTCGGGTACAGATACGCAGTATTTT. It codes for CASSQGSGTDTQYF.

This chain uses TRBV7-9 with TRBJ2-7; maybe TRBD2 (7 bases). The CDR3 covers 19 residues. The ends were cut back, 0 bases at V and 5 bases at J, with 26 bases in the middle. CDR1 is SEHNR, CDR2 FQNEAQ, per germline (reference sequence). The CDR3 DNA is TGTGCCAGCAGCTTAGCCCCGGGCTATTGGGGGGGCTTCATTGACGAGCAGTACTTC. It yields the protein CASSLAPGYWGGFIDEQYF. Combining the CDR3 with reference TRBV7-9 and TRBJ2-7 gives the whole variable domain DTGVSQNPRHKITKRGQNVTFRCDPISEHNRLYWYRQTLGQGPEFLTYFQNEAQLEKSRLLSDRFSAERPKGSFSTLEIQRTEQGDSAMYLCASSLAPGYWGGFIDEQYFGPGTRLTVT.

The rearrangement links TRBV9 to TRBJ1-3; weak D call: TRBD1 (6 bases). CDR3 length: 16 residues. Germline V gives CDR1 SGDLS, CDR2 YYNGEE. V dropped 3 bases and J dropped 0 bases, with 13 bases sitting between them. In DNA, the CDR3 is TGTGCCAGCAGCGGGCAGGGGACCAACTCTGGAAACACCATATATTTT. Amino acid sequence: CASSGQGTNSGNTIYF.

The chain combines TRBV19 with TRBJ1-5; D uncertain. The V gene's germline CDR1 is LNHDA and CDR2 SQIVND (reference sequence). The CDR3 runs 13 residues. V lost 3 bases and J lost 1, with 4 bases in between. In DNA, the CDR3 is TGTGCCAGTAGTATGCAGAGCAATCAGCCCCAGCATTTT. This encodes CASSMQSNQPQHF.

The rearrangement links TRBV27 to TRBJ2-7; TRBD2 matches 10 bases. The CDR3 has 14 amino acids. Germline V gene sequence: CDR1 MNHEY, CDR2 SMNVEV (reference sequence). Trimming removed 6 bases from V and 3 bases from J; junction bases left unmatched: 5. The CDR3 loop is CASRRLAGFYEQYF. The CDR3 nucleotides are TGTGCCAGCAGGCGACTAGCGGGCTTCTACGAGCAGTACTTC.

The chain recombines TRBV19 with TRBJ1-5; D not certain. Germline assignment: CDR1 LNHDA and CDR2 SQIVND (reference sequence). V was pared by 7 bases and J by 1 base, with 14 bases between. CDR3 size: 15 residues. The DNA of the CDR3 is TGTGCCAGTAACCTCCCACAAGGAAGCAATCAGCCCCAGCATTTT. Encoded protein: CASNLPQGSNQPQHF.